The rows below give T cell receptor beta chains drawn from one sample of a study of T-cell memory formation after mild COVID-19. TCRdb ran MiXCR on the 5' RACE reads and lists one entry per CDR3 protein. The table shows around 90,000 distinct CDR3 sequences, with roughly 15% occurring only once. The sequenced sample was PBMCs or a T cell subset sorted from them (not recorded which). The receptors come from a man aged 18 to 29 who had mild COVID-19 (a few samples of this study predate the infection). Cell type and time point are not known. CDR3s include the opening cysteine and the closing phenylalanine or tryptophan. D genes are given only for firm matches. A clone size is listed for some rows: how often the clone was seen (once, few, many), or a class if it is expanded.

TRBV9	TRBJ2-1	16	few	TRBD2	CASSVASSGFYNEHFF	TGTGCCAGCAGCGTAGCTTCTAGCGGGTTCTACAATGAGCATTTCTTC
TRBV25-1	TRBJ2-3	12	few	NA	CASGLGTDTQYF	TGTGCCAGCGGGCTAGGCACAGATACGCAGTATTTT
TRBV4-1	TRBJ2-7	15	few	TRBD1	CASSHLTGSSYEQYF	TGCGCCAGCAGCCATTTGACAGGGAGCTCCTACGAGCAGTACTTC
TRBV7-9	TRBJ1-3	14	NA	NA	CASSLHGTGNTIYF	TGTGCCAGCAGCTTACACGGTACGGGAAACACCATATATTTT
TRBV29-1	TRBJ2-7	14	NA	TRBD1	CSVAPTGAPGEQYF	TGCAGCGTTGCACCAACAGGGGCCCCCGGCGAGCAGTACTTC
TRBV11-2	TRBJ2-1	18	many	TRBD2	CASSYGPSGGSSYNEQFF	TGTGCCAGCAGCTACGGGCCTAGCGGGGGGTCCTCCTACAATGAGCAGTTCTTC
TRBV29-1	TRBJ2-7	10	few	NA	CSALRGEQYF	TGCAGCGCCTTGCGCGGGGAGCAGTACTTC
TRBV6-2/TRBV6-3	TRBJ2-2	17	few	NA	CASSSEMTGLQAGELFF	TGTGCCAGCAGTTCCGAAATGACGGGACTTCAGGCCGGGGAGCTGTTTTTT
TRBV27	TRBJ1-2	15	few	NA	CASSLWGRSNYGYTF	TGTGCCAGCAGTTTATGGGGAAGGTCGAACTATGGCTACACCTTC
TRBV7-9	TRBJ1-1	19	many	NA	CASSLTPSGYPMANTEAFF	TGTGCCAGCAGCTTAACCCCATCGGGCTATCCAATGGCGAACACTGAAGCTTTCTTT
TRBV11-2	TRBJ2-5	14	NA	NA	CASSATHPGETQYF	TGTGCCAGCAGCGCCACGCACCCTGGGGAGACCCAGTACTTC
TRBV2	TRBJ2-3	15	many	TRBD1	CASTELGQGVDTQYF	TGTGCCAGCACCGAACTTGGACAGGGCGTAGATACGCAGTATTTT
TRBV7-9	TRBJ2-3	15	NA	NA	CATRGGPGDTDTQYF	TGTGCCACCCGTGGGGGGCCCGGGGACACAGATACGCAGTATTTT
TRBV6-6	TRBJ1-2	13	NA	NA	CASRFGARTGYTF	TGTGCCAGCCGGTTCGGGGCCCGGACTGGCTACACCTTC
TRBV6-1	TRBJ1-1	16	NA	NA	CASSEGDGGGNTEAFF	TGTGCCAGCAGTGAAGGGGATGGGGGGGGCAACACTGAAGCTTTCTTT
TRBV5-1	TRBJ2-7	16	many	NA	CASSSVVGRSSYEQYF	TGCGCCAGCAGTAGTGTAGTGGGACGTAGCTCCTACGAGCAGTACTTC
TRBV12-3/TRBV12-4	TRBJ1-1	14	NA	NA	CASSLMGGTTEAFF	TGTGCCAGCAGTTTAATGGGGGGGACCACTGAAGCTTTCTTT
TRBV7-2	TRBJ1-1	17	NA	NA	CASSSTGGGMTDTEAFF	TGTGCCAGCAGCTCCACAGGAGGGGGGATGACCGACACTGAAGCTTTCTTT
TRBV7-9	TRBJ1-2	13	few	TRBD1	CASSLGQDYGYTF	TGTGCCAGCAGCTTGGGACAGGACTATGGCTACACCTTC
TRBV7-9	TRBJ2-3	18	few	NA	CASSLAPLQGRGTDTQYF	TGTGCCAGCAGCTTAGCTCCTCTACAGGGGAGGGGCACAGATACGCAGTATTTT
TRBV29-1	TRBJ1-1	12	NA	NA	CSVGKFGTEAFF	TGCAGCGTTGGGAAGTTCGGCACTGAAGCTTTCTTT
TRBV27	TRBJ2-3	11	NA	NA	CASGFTDTQYF	TGTGCCAGCGGATTCACAGATACGCAGTATTTT
TRBV7-9	TRBJ2-5	16	few	NA	CASSSPQGSGMETQYF	TGTGCCAGCAGCTCGCCCCAGGGGTCTGGCATGGAGACCCAGTACTTC
TRBV20-1	TRBJ1-6	15	NA	NA	CSVTAAGGGNSPLHF	TGCAGTGTCACCGCCGCGGGGGGCGGGAATTCACCCCTCCACTTT
TRBV7-8	TRBJ2-1	11	NA	NA	CASWGVNEQFF	TGTGCCAGCTGGGGGGTCAATGAGCAGTTCTTC
TRBV12-3/TRBV12-4	TRBJ2-1	16	few	NA	CASSAPVGVVNNEQFF	TGTGCCAGTTCGGCCCCAGTGGGGGTGGTGAACAATGAGCAGTTCTTC
TRBV4-3	TRBJ2-3	16	NA	NA	CASSRVGAPGTDTQYF	TGCGCCAGCAGCCGCGTGGGGGCCCCGGGCACAGATACGCAGTATTTT
TRBV7-9	TRBJ1-5	16	few	TRBD1	CASSFTGQGINQPQHF	TGTGCCAGCAGCTTCACGGGACAGGGGATCAATCAGCCCCAGCATTTT
TRBV12-3/TRBV12-4	TRBJ2-7	13	NA	NA	CASSPGPGGEQYF	TGTGCCAGCAGCCCAGGACCGGGTGGCGAGCAGTACTTC
TRBV29-1	TRBJ1-2	11	NA	TRBD1	CSVPGGWGYTF	TGCAGCGTGCCAGGGGGCTGGGGCTACACCTTC
TRBV11-2	TRBJ2-3	17	few	NA	CASSLFLGLGSTDTQYF	TGTGCCAGCAGCTTATTTCTGGGGTTGGGGAGCACAGATACGCAGTATTTT
TRBV6-2/TRBV6-3	TRBJ1-1	15	few	TRBD1	CASSLAGGWNTEAFF	TGTGCCAGCAGTCTAGCAGGGGGTTGGAACACTGAAGCTTTCTTT
TRBV2	TRBJ2-6	15	NA	NA	CASSEARSGANVLTF	TGTGCCAGCAGTGAAGCTCGCTCTGGGGCCAACGTCCTGACTTTC
TRBV12-3/TRBV12-4	TRBJ1-1	15	NA	TRBD1	CASSLTGGGGTEAFF	TGTGCCAGCAGTTTAACAGGGGGCGGTGGCACTGAAGCTTTCTTT
TRBV18	TRBJ2-5	15	NA	NA	CASSPWTRGQETQYF	TGTGCCAGCTCACCATGGACGAGGGGGCAAGAGACCCAGTACTTC
TRBV7-8	TRBJ1-5	16	few	NA	CASSSTFKGSNQPQHF	TGTGCCAGCAGCTCGACCTTTAAGGGGAGCAATCAGCCCCAGCATTTT
TRBV20-1	TRBJ1-5	15	NA	TRBD1	CSAKTDRDGVGPQHF	TGCAGTGCTAAGACGGACAGGGATGGGGTGGGGCCCCAGCATTTT
TRBV4-1	TRBJ2-1	16	many	NA	CASSHASGVGYNEQFF	TGCGCCAGCAGCCATGCGTCGGGGGTCGGGTACAATGAGCAGTTCTTC
TRBV6-2/TRBV6-3	TRBJ2-2	15	few	NA	CAPKKGGSYTGELFF	TGTGCCCCGAAAAAGGGGGGGTCTTACACCGGGGAGCTGTTTTTT